This T cell receptor (beta chain) stems from a study of beta chain features in type 1 diabetes. Study-wide results and limits: Patients and controls would be equally affected if PCR favored shorter templates. Moderate yet significant TCRB CDR3 shortening was seen in Type 1 diabetes patients in all four CD4+ subsets.

CDR3 size: 14 residues. CDR1 and CDR2 from the germline V gene are SNHLY and FYNNEI. With V trimmed by 6 bases and J by 5 bases, 5 bases remained unmatched. There are a few counts of this clone. The antigen is undetermined. All of the isolated RNA was reverse transcribed, so expressed TCRB transcripts were sequenced. Profiling relied on immunoSEQ multiplex PCR, and the TCRdb table lists in-frame clones only, not all of them. The sample carries over 150,000 clones, approximately 10% recorded once. This chain connects TRBV2 to TRBJ2-2; 8 bases align to TRBD1. The specimen sequenced was central memory CD4+ T cells from blood. This sequence originates from a man between 25 and 39 years old with type 1 diabetes. CDR3 DNA sequence: TGTGCCAGCAGGGGACAGGCTCGTACCGGGGAGCTGTTTTTT. It codes for CASRGQARTGELFF.